The rows below give T cell receptor beta chains drawn from one sample of a study of cytomegalovirus exposure and HLA in healthy donors. Sequencing used immunoSEQ multiplex PCR; TCRdb keeps in-frame clones, though not all of them. The sample holds approximately 78,000 clones, around 70% seen once. The sample taken for sequencing was PBMCs. The source of these receptors is a man aged 40-49 years in good health and CMV-seropositive. Each CDR3 is given with its conserved first and last residue.

>TRBV7-9|TRBJ2-1
CASSHAGGGNEQFF
>TRBV28|TRBJ1-2
CASGDRSLYGYTF
>TRBV10-3|TRBJ2-1
CAISDALSGGAYNEQFF
>TRBV27|TRBJ1-1
CASSRDSHTEAFF
>TRBV19|TRBJ2-5
CASSHRPGENLIETQYF
>TRBV27|TRBJ2-7
CASSQTRDSPREQYF
>TRBV6-4|TRBJ2-1
CASSDSPAGGSREQFF
>TRBV30|TRBJ1-1
CAWGTGVEAFF
>TRBV5-6|TRBJ2-2
CASSSGTANTGELFF
>TRBV6-5|TRBJ1-5
CASSPSHPDNQPQHF
>TRBV5-1|TRBJ2-7
CASSLGEDRGTYEQYF
>TRBV7-9|TRBJ2-5
CASSLLDSQYQETQYF
>TRBV4-2|TRBJ2-7
CASSQDTGRGEQYF
>TRBV18|TRBJ2-7
CASSPLREDEQYF
>TRBV4-1|TRBJ2-7
CASSQTGADGYEQYF
>TRBV9|TRBJ1-5
CASSPQGADNQPQHF
>TRBV29-1|TRBJ1-1
CSVQGQTNTEAFF
>TRBV15|TRBJ1-3
CATSRERRGSGNTIYF
>TRBV6-6|TRBJ2-7
CASSYSQGEQHF
>TRBV19|TRBJ2-1
CASSIERGGNEQFF
>TRBV10-3|TRBJ1-1
CAISDRYTEAFF
>TRBV30|TRBJ2-4
CAWRPPSQGGIQYF
>TRBV7-3|TRBJ2-2
CASSYSGAEAGELFF
>TRBV11-2|TRBJ1-1
CASSLDDGHTHTEAFF
>TRBV28|TRBJ2-5
CASSDDRIQETQYF
>TRBV12-5|TRBJ1-1
CASGRDLSEAFF
>TRBV30|TRBJ2-5
CAWSTSGVQETQYF